This TCR beta chain was captured in a study of post-analysis software for immune sequencing data. Study background: Clinical courses comprised relapsing-remitting, secondary progressive and progressive-relapsing multiple sclerosis. Study-level findings and limits: People with multiple sclerosis had a significantly lower normalized Chao1 diversity than controls did. TRBV5-6, TRBV5-1 and TRBV20-1 belonged to a set of a handful of TRBV segments that were more frequent in patients than controls. Under F measure analysis, samples from one preparation batch co-clustered strongly.

The CDR3 runs 13 residues. The germline V and J ends were trimmed by 0 bases and 7 bases, with 12 bases remaining between them. Per germline, CDR1 DFQATT and CDR2 SNEGSKA (reference sequence). Regarding this clonotype: No antigen is known for it.

Each TCR beta cDNA library carried unique molecular identifiers. T cells, about 0.95 to 10 million of them, yielded roughly 470,000 cDNA molecules. TCRdb recomputed calls from the PCR reads with MiXCR, one row per CDR3 protein. The profile shows about 540,000 distinct CDR3 sequences, 34% of them singletons. This chain uses TRBV20-1 with TRBJ1-2; TRBD1 is a possible D gene (5 bases). The material sequenced was blood. This sequence originates from a girl younger than 18 with multiple sclerosis. Here the CDR3 reads CSARDPGWSGYTF. CDR3 sequence (DNA): TGCAGTGCTAGAGATCCAGGGTGGAGTGGCTACACCTTC.